The 7 T cell receptor beta chains below all came from one sample that was sequenced in a study of blood T cell repertoires in COVID-19. Produced via immunoSEQ multiplex PCR; TCRdb's table is partial and in-frame only. The sample records over 95,000 clones, around 89% being singletons. The sample taken for sequencing was peripheral blood. The receptors originated from a woman aged 50 to 60 with acute or convalescent COVID-19.

The rearrangement links TRBV24-1 to TRBJ2-1, with 12 bases fitting TRBD1. Germline V gene data show CDR1 as KGHDR and CDR2 as SFDVKD. Trimming took 4 bases from V and 7 from J; bases not matched to a gene: 7. The CDR3 runs to 16 residues. The CDR3 DNA reads as TGTGCCACCAGTGACCCGGGACAGGGGGCGAGAAATGAGCAGTTCTTC. As protein: CATSDPGQGARNEQFF.

The CDR3 sequence is CASSYGEAGQGFF. Here the CDR3 DNA reads TGTGCCAGCAGCTATGGGGAGGCGGGACAGGGGTTCTTC. The rearrangement uses TRBV6-2 or TRBV6-3 and TRBJ2-1; 9 bases map to TRBD1. CDR3 length equals 13 residues. The J segment lost 15 bases and the V segment lost 6 bases, leaving 12 bases of the junction unmatched. The germline CDR1 and CDR2 sequences are MNHEY and SVGEGT.

V gene TRBV6-5 combines with J gene TRBJ2-3, with a tentative D call TRBD1 (6 bases). Germline values: CDR1 MNHEY, CDR2 SVGAGI. V was cut by 6 bases and J by 2 bases, with 15 bases left in between. The CDR3 loop spans 15 amino acids. Here the CDR3 reads CASSFTGTATDTQYF. CDR3 nucleotides: TGTGCCAGCAGCTTTACAGGGACGGCCACAGATACGCAGTATTTT.

The chain is built from TRBV4-1 and TRBJ2-5; TRBD2 might be the D (5 bases). CDR3 size: 16 residues. Per germline, CDR1 MGHRA and CDR2 YSYEKL. Trimming shortened V by 0 bases and J by 0 bases, and 11 bases separated the two germline ends. The CDR3 bases are TGCGCCAGCAGCCAAGAGGGTTCGCGGGACCAAGAGACCCAGTACTTC. Its translation is CASSQEGSRDQETQYF.

The V gene is TRBV10-2, the J gene TRBJ1-2, with D possibly matching TRBD1 (5 bases). V lost 0 bases to trimming and J lost 4 bases, with 9 bases between them. This CDR3 region has 14 residues. CDR1 WSHSY and CDR2 SAAADI come from the germline V gene. The CDR3 DNA sequence: TGCGCCAGCAGTGAGTCGGGAGGGACCTATGGCTACACCTTC. It translates to CASSESGGTYGYTF.

The chain couples TRBV3-1 (or the pseudogene TRBV3-2) to TRBJ2-7; D might be TRBD1 (5 bases). Germline V lookup: CDR1 LGHDT, CDR2 YNNKEL (reference sequence). Trimming took off 3 bases at V and 5 bases at J, with 8 bases between the two ends. This CDR3 spans 12 amino acids. The CDR3 spells CASSHLGDEQYF. CDR3 sequence (DNA): TGTGCCAGCAGCCATCTAGGGGACGAGCAGTACTTC.

The rearrangement joins TRBV5-1 to TRBJ1-4; D is undetermined. Germline V CDR1 and CDR2: SGHRS, YFSETQ. The CDR3 contains 15 residues. Trimming stripped 4 bases from V and 0 bases from J, with 10 bases between. CDR3 coding DNA: TGCGCCAGCAGCCCTTACAAATCAACTAATGAAAAACTGTTTTTT. It yields the protein CASSPYKSTNEKLFF. Based on the CDR3 plus reference TRBV5-1 and TRBJ1-4, the full variable domain is KAGVTQTPRYLIKTRGQQVTLSCSPISGHRSVSWYQQTPGQGLQFLFEYFSETQRNKGNFPGRFSGRQFSNSRSEMNVSTLELGDSALYLCASSPYKSTNEKLFFGSGTQLSVL.